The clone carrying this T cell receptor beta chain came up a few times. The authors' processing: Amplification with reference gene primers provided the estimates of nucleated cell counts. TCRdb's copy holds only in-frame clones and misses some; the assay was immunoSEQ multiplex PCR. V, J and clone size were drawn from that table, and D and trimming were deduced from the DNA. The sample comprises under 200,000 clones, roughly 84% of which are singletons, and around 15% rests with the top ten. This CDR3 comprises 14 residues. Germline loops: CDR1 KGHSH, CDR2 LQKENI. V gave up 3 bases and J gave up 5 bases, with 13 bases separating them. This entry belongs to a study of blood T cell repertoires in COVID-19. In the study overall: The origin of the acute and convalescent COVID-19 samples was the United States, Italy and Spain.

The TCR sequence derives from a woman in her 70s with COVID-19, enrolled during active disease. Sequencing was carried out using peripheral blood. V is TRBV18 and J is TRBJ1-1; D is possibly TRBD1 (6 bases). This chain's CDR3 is CASSPSGEGTEAFF. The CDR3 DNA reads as TGTGCCAGCTCACCCTCAGGGGAGGGGACTGAAGCTTTCTTT.